The rows below give T cell receptor beta chains drawn from one sample of a study of T cell responses to AZD1222 COVID-19 vaccine. Repertoires were generated with immunoSEQ multiplex PCR, while TCRdb's copy carries only in-frame clones and drops some. The table shows about 100,000 clones, with 90% occurring only once. This specimen consisted of peripheral blood, obtained on day 0 of AZD1222 vaccination. All receptors derive from an adult in good health. Each CDR3 is given with its conserved first and last residue. D genes are given only for firm matches. Some rows mark clone size as missing; the rest say once, few, many or name a class of expanded clone.

size	J	D	V	CDR3	DNA
NA	TRBJ1-1	TRBD1	TRBV2	CASTGTGGMFTEAFF	TGTGCCAGCACCGGGACAGGGGGGATGTTCACTGAAGCTTTCTTT
NA	TRBJ2-3	TRBD2	TRBV2	CASSDGRGKTDTQYF	TGTGCCAGCAGTGACGGGCGGGGGAAGACAGATACGCAGTATTTT
NA	TRBJ1-1	NA	TRBV9	CASSVGGSLLEAFF	TGTGCCAGCAGCGTAGGGGGGAGCCTACTTGAAGCTTTCTTT
NA	TRBJ2-7	TRBD1	TRBV3-1/TRBV3-2	CASSQGGTGGYEQYF	TGTGCCAGCAGCCAAGGAGGGACAGGGGGATACGAGCAGTACTTC
NA	TRBJ2-5	NA	TRBV18	CASSPQRGVQETQYF	TGTGCCAGCTCACCACAGAGGGGCGTACAAGAGACCCAGTACTTC
NA	TRBJ2-7	NA	TRBV5-6	CASSKRNRPNYEQYF	TGTGCCAGCAGCAAACGAAATCGCCCGAACTACGAGCAGTACTTC
NA	TRBJ1-3	NA	TRBV16	CASSPGRGFFGNTIYF	TGTGCCAGCAGCCCGGGCAGGGGTTTCTTTGGAAACACCATATATTTT
NA	TRBJ1-1	NA	TRBV7-9	CASSSPSNTEAFF	TGTGCCAGCAGCTCCCCATCGAACACTGAAGCTTTCTTT
NA	TRBJ1-1	NA	TRBV28	CACNRDTEAFF	TGTGCCTGCAACCGGGACACTGAAGCTTTCTTT
NA	TRBJ2-5	NA	TRBV28	CASSPPRGGKETQYF	TGTGCCAGCAGCCCCCCCAGAGGGGGAAAAGAGACCCAGTACTTC
NA	TRBJ1-1	TRBD1	TRBV10-3	CAISRGSQGQGKGAFF	TGTGCCATCAGTAGGGGATCCCAGGGACAGGGTAAAGGAGCTTTCTTT
NA	TRBJ1-2	NA	TRBV19	CASNEGVPHYGYTF	TGTGCCAGTAACGAGGGGGTCCCACACTATGGCTACACCTTC
NA	TRBJ1-6	NA	TRBV19	CASSIEAAKGSPLHF	TGTGCCAGTAGTATTGAGGCCGCGAAGGGTTCACCCCTCCACTTT
NA	TRBJ2-3	NA	TRBV5-6	CASSRAGGLSTDTQYF	TGTGCCAGCAGCCGAGCTGGGGGGCTTAGCACAGATACGCAGTATTTT
NA	TRBJ1-1	TRBD1	TRBV7-3	CASSRTGVNTEAFF	TGTGCCAGTTCCCGGACAGGGGTGAACACTGAAGCTTTCTTT
NA	TRBJ1-1	NA	TRBV7-3	CASSLSGGSMNTEAFF	TGTGCCAGCAGCTTATCCGGGGGGAGTATGAACACTGAAGCTTTCTTT
NA	TRBJ2-7	NA	TRBV2	CASRLSPAGYEQYF	TGTGCCAGCCGTCTGAGTCCAGCCGGGTACGAGCAGTACTTC
NA	TRBJ2-1	TRBD2	TRBV11-2	CASSSFSGGHNEQFF	TGTGCCAGCAGCTCGTTTAGCGGGGGCCACAATGAGCAGTTCTTC
NA	TRBJ1-2	TRBD1	TRBV12-5	CASGLGTGVDYGYTF	TGTGCTAGTGGTTTGGGGACAGGGGTAGACTATGGCTACACCTTC
NA	TRBJ2-5	TRBD2	TRBV7-2	CASSSPLTTSPYGTQYF	TGTGCCAGCAGCTCACCACTAACGACTAGCCCCTATGGGACCCAGTACTTC
NA	TRBJ1-3	NA	TRBV11-2	CASSSWAWESSGNTIYF	TGTGCCAGCAGCTCTTGGGCGTGGGAGAGCTCTGGAAACACCATATATTTT
NA	TRBJ1-6	TRBD1	TRBV2	CASSERQGNSPLHF	TGTGCCAGCAGTGAAAGACAGGGGAATTCACCCCTCCACTTT
NA	TRBJ1-6	NA	TRBV6-5	CASSSGPYNSPLHF	TGTGCCAGCAGTTCAGGGCCCTATAATTCACCCCTCCACTTT
NA	TRBJ1-3	NA	TRBV7-2	CASSSDRGNTIYF	TGTGCCAGCAGCTCGGACCGAGGAAACACCATATATTTT
NA	TRBJ2-7	TRBD1	TRBV16	CASSQFNPTGGSEQYF	TGTGCCAGCAGCCAATTTAACCCGACAGGGGGTAGCGAGCAGTACTTC
NA	TRBJ1-1	NA	TRBV7-2	CASSLGQGNTEAFF	TGTGCCAGCAGCTTAGGGCAGGGGAACACTGAAGCTTTCTTT
NA	TRBJ1-1	NA	TRBV2	CASRVPGVAFF	TGTGCCAGCAGGGTCCCGGGAGTAGCTTTCTTT
NA	TRBJ1-5	NA	TRBV15	CATSGTNNQPQHF	TGTGCCACCAGCGGCACCAACAATCAGCCCCAGCATTTT
NA	TRBJ1-1	NA	TRBV4-2	CASSPWTVSLGHTEAFF	TGTGCCAGCAGCCCCTGGACGGTGAGCTTAGGGCACACTGAAGCTTTCTTT
NA	TRBJ1-4	TRBD1	TRBV29-1	CSVATGEGEKLFF	TGCAGCGTTGCGACAGGGGAGGGTGAAAAACTGTTTTTT
NA	TRBJ1-4	NA	TRBV5-8	CASSFGRGDPTNEKLFF	TGTGCCAGCAGCTTCGGCCGGGGGGACCCAACTAATGAAAAACTGTTTTTT
NA	TRBJ2-7	NA	TRBV13	CASSSPGEGIAYEQYF	TGTGCCAGCAGCTCCCCCGGCGAGGGGATAGCCTACGAGCAGTACTTC
NA	TRBJ1-5	NA	TRBV19	CASSWWGQPQHF	TGTGCCAGTAGTTGGTGGGGGCAGCCCCAGCATTTT
NA	TRBJ1-1	NA	TRBV5-1	CASSLSGVVNTEAFF	TGCGCCAGCAGCCTCTCAGGGGTTGTGAACACTGAAGCTTTCTTT
NA	TRBJ2-3	TRBD1	TRBV4-1	CASSAGTGRTDTQYF	TGCGCCAGCAGCGCCGGGACAGGGCGCACAGATACGCAGTATTTT
NA	TRBJ1-1	NA	TRBV27	CASSLTPEAFF	TGTGCCAGCAGTTTAACCCCTGAAGCTTTCTTT
NA	TRBJ1-1	NA	TRBV14	CASSQGWGTRGTEAFF	TGTGCCAGCAGCCAAGGATGGGGCACCCGGGGCACTGAAGCTTTCTTT
few	TRBJ1-1	NA	TRBV20-1	CSANTYTEAFF	TGCAGTGCTAACACTTACACTGAAGCTTTCTTT
NA	TRBJ1-2	NA	TRBV2	CASSASWSGIGTYGYTF	TGTGCCAGCAGTGCTTCCTGGTCAGGGATAGGTACCTATGGCTACACCTTC